A selection of T cell receptor beta chains follows, all from one sample in a study of glioma-infiltrating T cells. TCRdb passed the multiplex PCR reads through MiXCR, listing each CDR3 protein once. The sample consists of roughly 100,000 distinct CDR3 sequences, around 28% of them appearing once. The sample taken for sequencing was glioma tissue, nonneoplastic brain tissue, or PBMCs (not recorded which). The receptors derive from a human donor with low-grade glioma or glioblastoma, undergoing nonglioma brain surgery, or in good health (not recorded which). Each CDR3 is given with its conserved first and last residue. The D gene is left open where the match is weak. Clone size is not always given. Where it is, it says once, few, many or a class for expanded clones.

DNA	CDR3	D	size	length	V	J
TGTGCCAGTAGTCGGGGGGACCAAGAGACCCAGTACTTC	CASSRGDQETQYF	TRBD2	many	13	TRBV19	TRBJ2-5
TGCGCCAGCAGCTTTCAGGGACGGGGGAACACTGAAGCTTTCTTT	CASSFQGRGNTEAFF	NA	few	15	TRBV5-1	TRBJ1-1
TGCAGTGCCCATAGCGGGGGGTTGTACGAGCAGTACTTC	CSAHSGGLYEQYF	TRBD2	NA	13	TRBV20-1	TRBJ2-7
TGTGCCAGCAGTTTGGACGGGGGGGCCAGAGATACGCAGTATTTT	CASSLDGGARDTQYF	TRBD2	many	15	TRBV12-3/TRBV12-4	TRBJ2-3
TGTGCCACCCATTTTACGAGCTCCTACAATGAGCAGTTCTTC	CATHFTSSYNEQFF	NA	NA	14	TRBV2	TRBJ2-1
TGTGCCAGCAAGGGGGCTCCGAACGAGCAGTACTTC	CASKGAPNEQYF	TRBD1	NA	12	TRBV12-3/TRBV12-4	TRBJ2-7
TGTGCCAGTAGTATAGTGGCAGACCTCACAGATACGCAGTATTTT	CASSIVADLTDTQYF	NA	few	15	TRBV19	TRBJ2-3
TGTGCCATCGGAACACTGGAAGAGACCCAGTACTTC	CAIGTLEETQYF	NA	many	12	TRBV10-3	TRBJ2-5
TGTGCCAGCAGTCGCGGGGGATCCTACAATGAGCAGTTCTTC	CASSRGGSYNEQFF	TRBD2	many	14	TRBV28	TRBJ2-1
TGTGCCAGTAGCTTCCTAACGACAGGGAATACGCAGTATTTT	CASSFLTTGNTQYF	TRBD1	medium-sized	14	TRBV19	TRBJ2-3
TGTGCCAGTAGGCAAGACAGGGATAGCAATCAGCCCCAGCATTTT	CASRQDRDSNQPQHF	TRBD1	few	15	TRBV19	TRBJ1-5
TGCGCCAGCAGCGGACAGGGGGCAAGCTCCTATAATTCACCCCTCGACTTT	CASSGQGASSYNSPLDF	TRBD1	NA	17	TRBV5-1	TRBJ1-6
TGTGCCAGCAGCTTAGTTCCGGGGGGGATCTCCCTTAGTGAGCAGTTCTTC	CASSLVPGGISLSEQFF	TRBD2	NA	17	TRBV7-3	TRBJ2-1
TGTGCCAGCAGCCGGGCCGACCCTTACGAGCGGTACTTC	CASSRADPYERYF	NA	NA	13	TRBV14	TRBJ2-7
TGTGCCAGCAAGGGGGGGTATTCTGGAAACACCATATATTTT	CASKGGYSGNTIYF	NA	many	14	TRBV6-1	TRBJ1-3
TGTGCCAGCAGCTCCCGTACAGATACGCAGTATTTT	CASSSRTDTQYF	NA	many	12	TRBV6-1	TRBJ2-3
TGTGCCAGCAGTGGGACTAGCGGGGGAATAGATACGCAGTATTTT	CASSGTSGGIDTQYF	TRBD2	many	15	TRBV28	TRBJ2-3
TGTGCCAGCAGCCTCGGGGCGTCCACTGAAGCTTTCTTT	CASSLGASTEAFF	NA	many	13	TRBV7-9	TRBJ1-1
TGTGCCAGCAGGTCAGGCTCTGGAAACACCATATATTTT	CASRSGSGNTIYF	NA	many	13	TRBV7-2	TRBJ1-3
TGCGCCAGCAGCCCCCGGGACAGGGGCATGAACACTGAAGCTTTCTTT	CASSPRDRGMNTEAFF	TRBD1	NA	16	TRBV5-1	TRBJ1-1
TGTGCCAGCAGCTTGGGGCCCTCGACAGATAGCAATCAGCCCCAGCATTTT	CASSLGPSTDSNQPQHF	NA	few	17	TRBV7-2	TRBJ1-5
TGCAGCGTTGTACGAGGCGCGCAGTATTTT	CSVVRGAQYF	NA	many	10	TRBV29-1	TRBJ2-3